These T cell receptor beta chains were read from a single sample in a study of T-cell reconstitution after alpha-beta-depleted transplantation in children. TCRdb re-analysed the PCR reads in MiXCR, keeping a single row per CDR3 protein. The sample includes over 550,000 distinct CDR3 sequences, about 10% of them seen just once. The sequencing here drew on PBMCs from the stem cell graft donor, taken from the stem cell graft. The receptors stem from a human donor who donated a stem cell graft to a child with acute myeloid leukemia. The CDR3 runs from the conserved cysteine through the conserved F or W. D genes are given only for firm matches. Where a row states a size, it is once, few, many or the class of an expanded clone; other rows omit it.

CDR3 length: 11
clone size: .
D gene: .
V gene: TRBV29-1
CDR3 protein: CSVHSGNTIYF

CDR3 length: 14
clone size: .
D gene: TRBD1
V gene: TRBV27
CDR3 protein: CASSFRQGPYEQYF

CDR3 length: 14
clone size: .
D gene: TRBD1
V gene: TRBV7-6
CDR3 protein: CASSSTGEGNTIYF

CDR3 length: 15
clone size: many
D gene: .
V gene: TRBV5-1
CDR3 protein: CASSQGAGSQETQYF

CDR3 length: 15
clone size: few
D gene: .
V gene: TRBV7-2
CDR3 protein: CASSFSAAGTDTQYF

CDR3 length: 14
clone size: many
D gene: .
V gene: TRBV4-2
CDR3 protein: CASSQDTGTRGYTF

CDR3 length: 14
clone size: many
D gene: .
V gene: TRBV6-1
CDR3 protein: CASRPSGGGTAGFF

CDR3 length: 18
clone size: many
D gene: TRBD2
V gene: TRBV28
CDR3 protein: CASSLSGTSRASTDTQYF

CDR3 length: 15
clone size: few
D gene: .
V gene: TRBV5-1
CDR3 protein: CASSLAATYHNEQFF

CDR3 length: 15
clone size: many
D gene: .
V gene: TRBV15
CDR3 protein: CATSRDWGGYNEQFF

CDR3 length: 14
clone size: .
D gene: TRBD1
V gene: TRBV29-1
CDR3 protein: CSGQGFGSNEKLFF

CDR3 length: 16
clone size: .
D gene: TRBD2
V gene: TRBV6-4
CDR3 protein: CASSPGLAVHTGELFF

CDR3 length: 15
clone size: few
D gene: TRBD1
V gene: TRBV5-1
CDR3 protein: CASSGRTGKADEQYF

CDR3 length: 17
clone size: few
D gene: TRBD1
V gene: TRBV5-1
CDR3 protein: CASSLSTGANRPKEQYF

CDR3 length: 13
clone size: .
D gene: .
V gene: TRBV7-2
CDR3 protein: CASSSPLLTEQFF

CDR3 length: 16
clone size: .
D gene: .
V gene: TRBV2
CDR3 protein: CASSETSPWGPHTQYF

CDR3 length: 13
clone size: once
D gene: .
V gene: TRBV5-4
CDR3 protein: CASSSGRTYAQYF

CDR3 length: 14
clone size: many
D gene: TRBD1
V gene: TRBV6-5
CDR3 protein: CASSIQGALTEAFF

CDR3 length: 13
clone size: .
D gene: .
V gene: TRBV2
CDR3 protein: CASSEAGVGEQFF

CDR3 length: 13
clone size: few
D gene: .
V gene: TRBV5-1
CDR3 protein: CASRREGISEAFF

CDR3 length: 17
clone size: few
D gene: TRBD1
V gene: TRBV30
CDR3 protein: CAWSVRTGTGGYNEQFF

CDR3 length: 13
clone size: few
D gene: .
V gene: TRBV29-1
CDR3 protein: CSVVPGVGTEAFF

CDR3 length: 15
clone size: few
D gene: .
V gene: TRBV14
CDR3 protein: CASSQEYPGVESQYF

CDR3 length: 14
clone size: many
D gene: .
V gene: TRBV5-1
CDR3 protein: CASSAGMDSYEQYF

CDR3 length: 14
clone size: .
D gene: .
V gene: TRBV11-1
CDR3 protein: CASSFGGDLGELFF

CDR3 length: 12
clone size: many
D gene: .
V gene: TRBV3-1
CDR3 protein: CASSQDVREQFF

CDR3 length: 15
clone size: .
D gene: .
V gene: TRBV6-2/TRBV6-3
CDR3 protein: CASRHRTEGHYGYTF

CDR3 length: 13
clone size: .
D gene: .
V gene: TRBV27
CDR3 protein: CASSSGTPREQYF

CDR3 length: 13
clone size: .
D gene: .
V gene: TRBV2
CDR3 protein: CASSETGYNEQFF

CDR3 length: 14
clone size: few
D gene: .
V gene: TRBV30
CDR3 protein: CAWSVLTGPGELFF

CDR3 length: 12
clone size: few
D gene: .
V gene: TRBV9
CDR3 protein: CASSAGNNEQYF

CDR3 length: 18
clone size: many
D gene: TRBD2
V gene: TRBV28
CDR3 protein: CASSLSEREGLRQETQYF

CDR3 length: 14
clone size: few
D gene: TRBD2
V gene: TRBV11-2
CDR3 protein: CASTTSGAVRTQYF

CDR3 length: 14
clone size: few
D gene: TRBD1
V gene: TRBV7-3
CDR3 protein: CASSPRQGVQPQHF

CDR3 length: 17
clone size: many
D gene: TRBD2
V gene: TRBV29-1
CDR3 protein: CSVDGGESFSSYNEQFF

CDR3 length: 14
clone size: many
D gene: .
V gene: TRBV7-9
CDR3 protein: CASSPQKGPYEQYF

CDR3 length: 13
clone size: .
D gene: TRBD2
V gene: TRBV7-9
CDR3 protein: CASSIPGGATQYF

CDR3 length: 15
clone size: .
D gene: TRBD2
V gene: TRBV20-1
CDR3 protein: CSVSREGGYTGELFF

CDR3 length: 18
clone size: .
D gene: .
V gene: TRBV9
CDR3 protein: CASSVNFDRPLANYGYTF

CDR3 length: 13
clone size: few
D gene: .
V gene: TRBV29-1
CDR3 protein: CSVEDQGNYGYTF

CDR3 length: 15
clone size: few
D gene: TRBD1
V gene: TRBV29-1
CDR3 protein: CSVLSRQGAVYEQYF